These T cell receptor beta chains were read from a single sample in a study of cytomegalovirus exposure and HLA in healthy donors. Libraries were prepared by immunoSEQ multiplex PCR; TCRdb keeps only in-frame clonotypes and omits some of them. The table lists roughly 130,000 clones, approximately 80% of them singletons. Sequencing input: PBMCs. All receptors derive from a man aged 40-50 years in good health and CMV-seronegative. Each CDR3 is given with its conserved first and last residue. The D gene is left open where the match is weak. Size tells how often a clone was seen (once, few, many) or the class of an expanded clone, and some rows leave it out.

d_gene,v_gene,abundance,j_gene,CDR3nt,CDR3aa
.,TRBV6-6,.,TRBJ2-1,TGTGCCAGCAGTGGTGGCAGTTCCTCCTACAATGAGCAGTTCTTC,CASSGGSSSYNEQFF
TRBD2,TRBV4-2,.,TRBJ2-1,TGTGCCAGCAGCCAAGGCCTACTAGCGGGAGGGAATGAGCAGTTCTTC,CASSQGLLAGGNEQFF
TRBD2,TRBV5-4,.,TRBJ2-7,TGTGCCAGCAGCTTGAGGGGTGCGGGGGGAGTCTACGAGCAGTACTTC,CASSLRGAGGVYEQYF
TRBD1,TRBV5-4,.,TRBJ1-4,TGTGCCAGCAGCATGCGGACAGGGAATGAAAAACTGTTTTTT,CASSMRTGNEKLFF
TRBD2,TRBV5-1,.,TRBJ2-5,TGCGCCAGCAGCTTAAGCGGGAGTTTGGAGACCCAGTACTTC,CASSLSGSLETQYF
.,TRBV1,few,TRBJ1-1,TGCACCAGCACCTACGACGGGGGATGTTGGACTGAAGCTTTCTTT,CTSTYDGGCWTEAFF
.,TRBV28,.,TRBJ2-3,TGTGCCAGCAGTTTCGTGGGGCAGAGCACAGATACGCAGTATTTT,CASSFVGQSTDTQYF
TRBD2,TRBV4-1,.,TRBJ2-5,TGCGCCAGCAGCCCCGGGACTAGCGGCCGGCGAGGGGAGACCCAGTACTTC,CASSPGTSGRRGETQYF
.,TRBV4-1,.,TRBJ2-7,TGCGCCAGCAGCCAAGTGCCAAACGGACTCGAGCAGTACTTC,CASSQVPNGLEQYF
TRBD2,TRBV5-6,.,TRBJ2-4,TGTGCCAGCAGTAGCGGGAGTTGGGTTATTGAAAACATTCAGTACTTC,CASSSGSWVIENIQYF
.,TRBV23-1,.,TRBJ2-3,TGCGCCAGCAGTCATGGAGGGGAGATAGATACGCAGTATTTT,CASSHGGEIDTQYF
.,TRBV7-9,.,TRBJ1-2,TGTGCCAGCAGCTTCGGTCAGCAGGACTATGGCTACACCTTC,CASSFGQQDYGYTF
TRBD1,TRBV27,once,TRBJ1-6,TGTGCCAGCAGGCTCCTGGCGGGACAGTATAATTCACCCCTCCACTTT,CASRLLAGQYNSPLHF
TRBD2,TRBV6-1,.,TRBJ2-7,TGTGCCAGCAGTGAAGTCAGCGGGAGCGTCAACGAGCAGTACTTC,CASSEVSGSVNEQYF
TRBD2,TRBV19,once,TRBJ2-2,TGTGCCAGTACTCAAGAGCACGTAGCGGGGGCCCTCAACACCGGGGAGCTGTTTTTT,CASTQEHVAGALNTGELFF
TRBD2,TRBV5-1,.,TRBJ2-3,TGCGCCAGCAGCCCGGGACTAGCGGTTAGCACAGATACGCAGTATTTT,CASSPGLAVSTDTQYF
.,TRBV4-3,.,TRBJ2-2,TGCGCCAGCAGCCAGGGGAGGAACACCGGGGAGCTGTTTTTT,CASSQGRNTGELFF
.,TRBV4-2,.,TRBJ2-7,TGTGCCAGCAGCCCCACCCGGGGAGGCGACGAGCAGTACTTC,CASSPTRGGDEQYF
TRBD2,TRBV28,.,TRBJ2-3,TGTGCCAGCAGTTTTGGGGTCGGGGGGGCAACAGATACGCAGTATTTT,CASSFGVGGATDTQYF
TRBD1,TRBV5-6,.,TRBJ1-2,TGTGCCAGCAGCGCCGACAGGGGTCTGTGCTACACCTTC,CASSADRGLCYTF
.,TRBV6-1,.,TRBJ2-7,TGTGCCAGCAGTCACAGACAGACCTACGAGCAGTACTTC,CASSHRQTYEQYF
TRBD1,TRBV7-2,.,TRBJ2-7,TGTGCCAGCAGCTCTAGACAGGGGGCGCGGGAGCAGTACTTC,CASSSRQGAREQYF
.,TRBV19,once,TRBJ1-2,TGTGCCAGTAGTCCCCAAAAGGGCGGAGGCTATGGCTACACCTTC,CASSPQKGGGYGYTF
.,TRBV7-2,.,TRBJ2-3,TGTGCCAGCCTCCTTCAGGTTTCAGATACGCAGTATTTT,CASLLQVSDTQYF
TRBD2,TRBV9,.,TRBJ2-2,TGTGCCAGCAGCGTAACTAGCGGGGGGGCCAAGCCGAACACCGGGGAGCTGTTTTTT,CASSVTSGGAKPNTGELFF
.,TRBV7-2,.,TRBJ1-5,TGTGCCAGCAGCCTAGGGGGGGAGAGCAATCAGCCCCAGCATTTT,CASSLGGESNQPQHF
.,TRBV6-1,.,TRBJ1-2,TGTGCCAGCAGTGAAGCGCTCGGGAATGACATCTATGGCTACACCTTC,CASSEALGNDIYGYTF
.,TRBV4-1,few,TRBJ2-3,TGCGCCAGCAGCCACGTCAGGCAGTATTTT,CASSHVRQYF
.,TRBV4-1,.,TRBJ2-3,TGCGCCAGCAGCCAATATGGAGGGACAGATACGCAGTATTTT,CASSQYGGTDTQYF
.,TRBV7-9,.,TRBJ2-7,TGTGCCAGCAGCTTAGACAGGGAGGGCTACGAGCAGTACTTC,CASSLDREGYEQYF
TRBD2,TRBV19,.,TRBJ2-5,TGTGCCAGTAGTATAGGCGCGGGAGGGGGAGAGACCCAGTACTTC,CASSIGAGGGETQYF
.,TRBV2,.,TRBJ2-5,TGTGCCAGCAGTGTTGGGGGGGCCGTGGAGACCCAGTACTTC,CASSVGGAVETQYF
TRBD1,TRBV10-3,.,TRBJ1-6,TGTGCCATCAGTGAGGGGACAGGCAATTCACCCCTCCACTTT,CAISEGTGNSPLHF
.,TRBV28,.,TRBJ2-7,TGTGCCAGCAGTTCGGGATCCTCCTACGAGCAGTACTTC,CASSSGSSYEQYF
TRBD1,TRBV13,.,TRBJ1-1,TGTGCCAGCAGCTCAGACAGGGGAAACACTGAAGCTTTCTTT,CASSSDRGNTEAFF
.,TRBV6-1,once,TRBJ1-5,TGTGCCAGCAGCCGCCGTGGACTAAATCAGCCCCAGCATTTT,CASSRRGLNQPQHF
TRBD2,TRBV4-1,.,TRBJ2-7,TGCGCCAGCAGCCTCGGGACTACTTACGAGCAGTACTTC,CASSLGTTYEQYF
TRBD1,TRBV7-9,.,TRBJ2-7,TGTGCCAGCAGCCCAAGGCAGGGGGCCTCCCAATACGAGCAGTACTTC,CASSPRQGASQYEQYF
.,TRBV7-8,.,TRBJ1-1,TGTGCCAGCAGCTTAGGGAGGGAGACTGAAGCTTTCTTT,CASSLGRETEAFF
.,TRBV6-6,.,TRBJ2-7,TGTGCCAGCAGTTACTCCCCAAACGAGCAGTACTTC,CASSYSPNEQYF
.,TRBV6-6,.,TRBJ2-4,TGTGCCAGCAGTTACTCGACATCCGAAAACATTCAGTACTTC,CASSYSTSENIQYF
.,TRBV18,.,TRBJ2-7,TGTGCCAGCTCACCACCGGTAGGGGTCTACGAGCAGTACTTC,CASSPPVGVYEQYF
.,TRBV20-1,.,TRBJ1-2,TGCAGTGCTAGGGACAACCTAGGAAACACCTTC,CSARDNLGNTF
.,TRBV6-1,many,TRBJ2-7,TGTGCCAGCAGTGAATTTATTCGGGGGGCCTCCTACGAGCAGTACTTC,CASSEFIRGASYEQYF
TRBD2,TRBV18,.,TRBJ2-1,TGTGCCAGCTCACCGAGCGGGAGTCGCGATGAGCAGTTCTTC,CASSPSGSRDEQFF
.,TRBV7-9,.,TRBJ2-3,TGTTCCAGCAGCACCTCGACAGCCGGTAGCACAGATACGCAGTATTTT,CSSSTSTAGSTDTQYF
.,TRBV5-6,.,TRBJ2-3,TGTGCCAGCTTCAGGGGATTCACAGATACGCAGTATTTT,CASFRGFTDTQYF
.,TRBV7-8,once,TRBJ2-1,TGTGCCAGCAGCTTAGGTCTTCCCAGCTCCTACAATGAGCAGTTCTTC,CASSLGLPSSYNEQFF
TRBD2,TRBV29-1,.,TRBJ2-1,TGCAGCGTCTCGGGACTAGCGGGAGGCAATGAGCAGTTCTTC,CSVSGLAGGNEQFF
.,TRBV30,few,TRBJ1-5,TGTGCCTGGAGTGTAGGGGTGGCTCAGCCCCAGCATTTT,CAWSVGVAQPQHF
.,TRBV4-2,.,TRBJ2-5,TGTGCCAGCAGCCAAGATGGAGGCTATCAAGACCAGGAGACCCAGTACTTC,CASSQDGGYQDQETQYF
.,TRBV19,.,TRBJ1-5,TGTGCCAGTAGTATGGCAGGGGGCAATCAGCCCCAGCATTTT,CASSMAGGNQPQHF
TRBD2,TRBV7-3,.,TRBJ2-3,TGTGCTAGCGGGGGGGGCTACGGAGATACGCAGTATTTT,CASGGGYGDTQYF